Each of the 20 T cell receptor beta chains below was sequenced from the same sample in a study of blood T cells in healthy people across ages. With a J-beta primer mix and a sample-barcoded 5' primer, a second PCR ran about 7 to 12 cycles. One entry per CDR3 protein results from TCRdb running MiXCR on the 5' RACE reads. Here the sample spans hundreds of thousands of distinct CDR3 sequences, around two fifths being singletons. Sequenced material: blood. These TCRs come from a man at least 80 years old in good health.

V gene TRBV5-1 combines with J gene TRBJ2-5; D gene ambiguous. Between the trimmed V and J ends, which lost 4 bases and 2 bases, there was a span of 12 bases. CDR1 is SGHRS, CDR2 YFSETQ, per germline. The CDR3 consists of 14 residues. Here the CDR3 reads CASSRTDGQETQYF. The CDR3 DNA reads TGCGCCAGCAGCCGGACGGACGGGCAAGAGACCCAGTACTTC. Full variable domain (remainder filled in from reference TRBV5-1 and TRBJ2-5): KAGVTQTPRYLIKTRGQQVTLSCSPISGHRSVSWYQQTPGQGLQFLFEYFSETQRNKGNFPGRFSGRQFSNSRSEMNVSTLELGDSALYLCASSRTDGQETQYFGPGTRLLVL.

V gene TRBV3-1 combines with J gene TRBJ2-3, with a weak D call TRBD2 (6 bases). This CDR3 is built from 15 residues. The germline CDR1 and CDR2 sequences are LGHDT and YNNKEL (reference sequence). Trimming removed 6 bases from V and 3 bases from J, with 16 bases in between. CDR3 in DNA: TGTGCCAGCAGTCTAGGAGGAGGGACGACAGATACGCAGTATTTT. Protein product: CASSLGGGTTDTQYF.

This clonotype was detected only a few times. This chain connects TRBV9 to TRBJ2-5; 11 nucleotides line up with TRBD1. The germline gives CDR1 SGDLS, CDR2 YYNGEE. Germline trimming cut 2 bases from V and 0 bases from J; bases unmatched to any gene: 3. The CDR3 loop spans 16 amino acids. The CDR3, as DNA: TGTGCCAGCAGCGTCCGGGACAGGGGGTACCAAGAGACCCAGTACTTC. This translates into CASSVRDRGYQETQYF.

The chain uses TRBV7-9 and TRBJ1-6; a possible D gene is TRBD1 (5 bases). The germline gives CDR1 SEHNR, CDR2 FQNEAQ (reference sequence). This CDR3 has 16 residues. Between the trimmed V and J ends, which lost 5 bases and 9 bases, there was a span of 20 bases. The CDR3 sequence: CASSRTQGRSGSPLHF. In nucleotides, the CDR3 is TGTGCCAGCAGCCGAACGCAGGGAAGATCGGGTTCACCCCTCCACTTT.

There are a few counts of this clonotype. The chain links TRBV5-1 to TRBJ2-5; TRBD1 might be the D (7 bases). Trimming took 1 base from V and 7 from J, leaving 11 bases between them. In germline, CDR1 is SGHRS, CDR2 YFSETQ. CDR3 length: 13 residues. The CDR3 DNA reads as TGCGCCAGCAGCTTGTCCCAGGGGGGGACCCAGTACTTC. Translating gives CASSLSQGGTQYF.

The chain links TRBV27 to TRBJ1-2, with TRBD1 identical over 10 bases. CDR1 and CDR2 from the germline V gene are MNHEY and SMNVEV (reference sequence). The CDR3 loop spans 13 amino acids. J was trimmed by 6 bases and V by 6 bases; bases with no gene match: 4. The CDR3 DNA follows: TGTGCCAGCAGGGGGACAGGGGTGCATGGCTACACCTTC. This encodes CASRGTGVHGYTF.

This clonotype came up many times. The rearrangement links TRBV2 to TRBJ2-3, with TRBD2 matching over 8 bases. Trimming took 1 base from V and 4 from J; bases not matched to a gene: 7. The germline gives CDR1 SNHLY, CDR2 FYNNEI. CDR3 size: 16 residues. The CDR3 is CASSEVGLGLADTQYF. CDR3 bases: TGTGCCAGCAGTGAAGTGGGTTTGGGACTAGCAGATACGCAGTATTTT.

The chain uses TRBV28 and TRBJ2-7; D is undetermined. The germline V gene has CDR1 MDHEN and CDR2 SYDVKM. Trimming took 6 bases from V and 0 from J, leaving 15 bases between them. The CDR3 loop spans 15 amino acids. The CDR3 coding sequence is TGTGCCAGCAGCTCCCCTCTCCCTCCCTCCTACGAGCAGTACTTC. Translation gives CASSSPLPPSYEQYF.

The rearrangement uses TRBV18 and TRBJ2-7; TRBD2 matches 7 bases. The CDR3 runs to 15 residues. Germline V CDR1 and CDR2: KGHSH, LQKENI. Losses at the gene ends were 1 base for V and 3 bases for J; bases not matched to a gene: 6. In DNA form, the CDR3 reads TGTGCCAGCTCACCACAGGCCGGGACTAACTACGAGCAGTACTTC. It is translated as CASSPQAGTNYEQYF.

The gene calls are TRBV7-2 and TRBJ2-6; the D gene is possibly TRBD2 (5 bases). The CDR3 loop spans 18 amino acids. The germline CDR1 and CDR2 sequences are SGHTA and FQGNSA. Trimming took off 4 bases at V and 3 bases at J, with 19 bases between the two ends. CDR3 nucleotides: TGTGCCAGCAGCTACGTCGAGGGATCCTTTTTTGGGGCCAACGTCCTGACTTTC. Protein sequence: CASSYVEGSFFGANVLTF.

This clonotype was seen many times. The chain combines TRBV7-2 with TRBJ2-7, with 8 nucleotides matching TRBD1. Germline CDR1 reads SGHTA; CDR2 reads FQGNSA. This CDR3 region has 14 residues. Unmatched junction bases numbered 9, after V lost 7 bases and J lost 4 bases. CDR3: CASNSDRARYEQYF. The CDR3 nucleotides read TGTGCCAGCAACTCGGACAGGGCGCGATACGAGCAGTACTTC.

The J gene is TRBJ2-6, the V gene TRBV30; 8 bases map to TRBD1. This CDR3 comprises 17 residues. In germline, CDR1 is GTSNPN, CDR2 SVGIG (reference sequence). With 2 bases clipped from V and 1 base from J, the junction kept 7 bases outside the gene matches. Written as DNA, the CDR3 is TGTGCCTGGAGTCAGGACAGGGTTCGATCTGGGGCCAACGTCCTGACTTTC. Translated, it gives CAWSQDRVRSGANVLTF.

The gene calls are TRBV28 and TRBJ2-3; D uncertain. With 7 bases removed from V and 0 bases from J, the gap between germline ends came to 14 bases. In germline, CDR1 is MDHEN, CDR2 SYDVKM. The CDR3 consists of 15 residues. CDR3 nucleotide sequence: TGTGCCAGCACCCTTGGTTACTCTAGCACAGATACGCAGTATTTT. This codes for CASTLGYSSTDTQYF.

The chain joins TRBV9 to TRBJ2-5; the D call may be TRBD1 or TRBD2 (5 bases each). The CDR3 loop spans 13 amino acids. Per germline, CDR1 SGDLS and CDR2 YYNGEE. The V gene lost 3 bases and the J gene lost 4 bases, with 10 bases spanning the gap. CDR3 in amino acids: CASSAGRIETQYF. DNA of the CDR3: TGTGCCAGCAGCGCGGGACGGATAGAGACCCAGTACTTC. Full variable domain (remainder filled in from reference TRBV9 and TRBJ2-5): DSGVTQTPKHLITATGQRVTLRCSPRSGDLSVYWYQQSLDQGLQFLIQYYNGEERAKGNILERFSAQQFPDLHSELNLSSLELGDSALYFCASSAGRIETQYFGPGTRLLVL.

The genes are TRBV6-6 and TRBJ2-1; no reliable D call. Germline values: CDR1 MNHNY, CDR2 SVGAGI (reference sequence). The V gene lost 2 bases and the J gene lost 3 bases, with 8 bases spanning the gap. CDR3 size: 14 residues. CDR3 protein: CASSYGQNYNEQFF. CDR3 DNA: TGTGCCAGCAGTTACGGGCAGAACTACAATGAGCAGTTCTTC.

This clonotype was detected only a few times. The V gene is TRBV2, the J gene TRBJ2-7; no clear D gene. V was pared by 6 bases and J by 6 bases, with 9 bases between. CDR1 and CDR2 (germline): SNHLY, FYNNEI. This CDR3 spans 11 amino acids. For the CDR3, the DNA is TGTGCCAGCAGAGCTTATGGCGAGCAGTACTTC. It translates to CASRAYGEQYF.

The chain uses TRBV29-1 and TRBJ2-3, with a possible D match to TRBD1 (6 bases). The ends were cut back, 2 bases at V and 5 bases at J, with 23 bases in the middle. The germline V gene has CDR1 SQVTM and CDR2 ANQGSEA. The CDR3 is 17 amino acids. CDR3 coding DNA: TGCAGCGTTGAAAGTAGCAGGGGCGGAGGTCTACGAGATACGCAGTATTTT. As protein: CSVESSRGGGLRDTQYF.

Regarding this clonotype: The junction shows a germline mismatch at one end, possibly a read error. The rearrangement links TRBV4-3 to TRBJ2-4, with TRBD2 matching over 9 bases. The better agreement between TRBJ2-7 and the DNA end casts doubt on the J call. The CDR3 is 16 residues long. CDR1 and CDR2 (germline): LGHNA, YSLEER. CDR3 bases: TGCGTCAGCAGCCCCGGGACTAGCTCCCTCAAATACGAGCAGTACTTC. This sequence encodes CVSSPGTSSLKYEQYF.

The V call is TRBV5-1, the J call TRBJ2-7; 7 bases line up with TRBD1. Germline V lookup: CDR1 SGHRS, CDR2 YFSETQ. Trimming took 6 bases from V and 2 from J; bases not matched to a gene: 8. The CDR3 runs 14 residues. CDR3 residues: CASTPGTATYEQYF. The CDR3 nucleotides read TGCGCCAGCACACCCGGGACAGCCACCTACGAGCAGTACTTC.

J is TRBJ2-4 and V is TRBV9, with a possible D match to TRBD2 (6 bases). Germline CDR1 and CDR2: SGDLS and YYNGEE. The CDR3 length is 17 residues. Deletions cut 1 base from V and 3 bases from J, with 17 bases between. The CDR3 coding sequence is TGTGCCAGCAGCGTACTTCCAGGATCGGAGGGCAAAAACATTCAGTACTTC. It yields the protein CASSVLPGSEGKNIQYF.